These 20 T cell receptor beta chains share one sample of origin, sequenced in a study of shared clonotypes between healthy human individuals. Clones were sequenced by immunoSEQ multiplex PCR, and TCRdb holds only the in-frame ones, with some missing. This table has approximately 2.4 million clones, around 95% appearing once. Specimen: naive CD4+ T cells sorted from blood. Subset specified: CD45RA+ positively selected. Every receptor here comes from a man between 18 and 29 years old in good health.

This clone was counted once. The CDR3 loop is CASSPARRENSYEQYF. The CDR3 DNA is TGTGCCAGCAGTCCTGCGAGGCGGGAGAACTCCTACGAGCAGTACTTC. J is TRBJ2-7 and V is TRBV27; 7 bases match TRBD2. The CDR3 has 16 residues. Trimming removed 5 bases from V and 0 bases from J; junction bases left unmatched: 10. Looked up from germline, CDR1 is MNHEY and CDR2 is SMNVEV (reference sequence).

Remarks on this clone: Germline and junction disagree at one end, which may indicate a read error. The genes are TRBV7-7 and TRBJ2-5, with 11 nucleotides matching TRBD2. In germline, CDR1 is SSHAT, CDR2 FNYEAQ (reference sequence). The CDR3 is made up of 15 amino acids. The CDR3, as DNA: TGTGCTAGCAGCTCATTAGCGGGGGGGTACGAGACCCAGTACTTC. It specifies CASSSLAGGYETQYF.

The gene calls are TRBV6-5 and TRBJ2-2, with D uncertain. The V gene's germline CDR1 is MNHEY and CDR2 SVGAGI. V lost 6 bases and J lost 3, with 8 bases in between. The CDR3 is 13 residues long. The CDR3 protein is CASSSGDTGELFF. CDR3 nucleotides: TGTGCCAGCAGCTCGGGCGACACCGGGGAGCTGTTTTTT.

The V and J genes are TRBV5-4 and TRBJ2-2; 12 positions agree with TRBD2. This CDR3 region has 16 residues. J was trimmed by 5 bases and V by 4 bases; bases with no gene match: 6. The germline gives CDR1 SGHNT, CDR2 YYREEE (reference sequence). Here the CDR3 reads CASSPGLAGRTGELFF. CDR3 sequence (DNA): TGTGCCAGCAGCCCTGGACTAGCGGGAAGGACCGGGGAGCTGTTTTTT.

The rearrangement uses TRBV18 and TRBJ2-1; TRBD1 is a possible D gene (6 bases). The germline V gene encodes CDR1 KGHSH and CDR2 LQKENI. Deletions cut 0 bases from V and 9 bases from J, with 18 bases between. This CDR3 is 16 amino acids long. The CDR3 bases are TGTGCCAGCTCACCACCGTACGCAGGGGTCAGGGGTGAGCAGTTCTTC. Protein product: CASSPPYAGVRGEQFF.

With respect to this clone: One junction end disagrees with the germline gene, perhaps due to a read error. The chain has TRBV5-1 and TRBJ2-7; no clear D gene. From germline, CDR1 is SGHRS and CDR2 YFSETQ. There are 14 residues in the CDR3. The CDR3 spells CASSLVGTSHEQYF. In nucleotides, the CDR3 is TGCGCCAGCAGCTTGGTGGGCACCTCCCACGAGCAGTACTTC.

The chain is built from TRBV10-2 and TRBJ1-2; D ambiguous. Germline CDR1 and CDR2: WSHSY and SAAADI. CDR3 size: 13 residues. The germline V and J ends were trimmed by 3 bases and 8 bases, with 13 bases remaining between them. CDR3 coding DNA: TGCGCCAGCAGTGAATCGGGGTTCGGGGGCTACACCTTC. Protein sequence: CASSESGFGGYTF.

The chain employs TRBV30 and TRBJ1-4, with TRBD1 as a possible D gene (5 bases). The CDR3 sequence is 14 residues long. Trimming left V 3 bases short and J 7 bases short, with 15 bases between. From germline, CDR1 is GTSNPN and CDR2 SVGIG (reference sequence). For the CDR3, the DNA is TGTGCCTGGAGGGGAGGGACCTCTATTGAAAAACTGTTTTTT. Encoded protein: CAWRGGTSIEKLFF.

The chain's CDR3 is CASSSPFKTNRPSNEQFF. The CDR3 bases are TGTGCCAGCAGCTCTCCCTTCAAAACCAACCGCCCCTCCAATGAGCAGTTCTTC. The chain has TRBV11-2 and TRBJ2-1; the D is unclear. The CDR3 is made up of 18 amino acids. The V end was cut by 4 bases, the J end by 6 bases, with 25 bases between. Germline V gene lookup returns CDR1 SGHAT and CDR2 FQNNGV.

This chain uses TRBV11-2 with TRBJ1-5; no definite D call. Germline CDR1 and CDR2: SGHAT and FQNNGV. Trimming took off 4 bases at V and 3 bases at J, with 13 bases between the two ends. The CDR3 is made up of 15 amino acids. The CDR3 nucleotides are TGTGCCAGCAGCTCTAGCGGACGGTTCAATCAGCCCCAGCATTTT. Its translation is CASSSSGRFNQPQHF.

V and J are TRBV10-3 and TRBJ2-1; 8 nucleotides align to TRBD2. J lost 6 bases, V lost 2 bases, and 0 bases had no gene match. The germline V gene encodes CDR1 ENHRY and CDR2 SYGVKD. The CDR3 runs 13 residues. DNA of the CDR3: TGTGCCATCAGTGAGGGGACTAGCAATGAGCAGTTCTTC. This codes for CAISEGTSNEQFF.

The CDR3 nucleotides are TGTGCCAGCAGCCGCGAGAGGACAGCGAACACCGGGGAGCTGTTTTTT. Protein sequence: CASSRERTANTGELFF. The chain links TRBV7-9 to TRBJ2-2; weak D call: TRBD1 (6 bases). The CDR3 is 16 amino acids. Trimming cost V 5 bases and J 0 bases, with 13 bases left between them. CDR1 is SEHNR and CDR2 is FQNEAQ in the germline V gene (reference sequence).

The J gene is TRBJ2-7, the V gene TRBV15, with D perhaps matching TRBD1 or TRBD2 (6 bases each). From germline, CDR1 is LNHNV and CDR2 YYDKDF (reference sequence). The V and J ends lost 5 bases and 3 bases respectively, with 17 bases between them. The CDR3 is 15 residues long. The DNA of the CDR3 is TGTGCCACCAGCCCCATGGGGGGCTCGGGCTACGAGCAGTACTTC. Protein: CATSPMGGSGYEQYF.

The rearrangement joins TRBV6-1 to TRBJ1-5; D gene uncertain. V shed 3 bases and J shed 4 bases, with 13 bases lying between them. Germline V gene lookup returns CDR1 MNHNS and CDR2 SASEGT. The CDR3 spans 15 residues. DNA of the CDR3: TGTGCCAGCAGTGACTACGGACTTTTAAATCAGCCCCAGCATTTT. Translated: CASSDYGLLNQPQHF.

The chain joins TRBV5-1 to TRBJ2-4; D gene uncertain. The V gene lost 3 bases and the J gene lost 5 bases, with 15 bases spanning the gap. Germline V gene lookup returns CDR1 SGHRS and CDR2 YFSETQ. The CDR3 totals 15 residues. The CDR3 DNA sequence: TGCGCCAGCAGCTCCATGGGGAATGGGGAAAACATTCAGTACTTC. It specifies CASSSMGNGENIQYF.

V and J are TRBV19 and TRBJ2-6; 13 bases are a match to TRBD2. Germline assignment: CDR1 LNHDA and CDR2 SQIVND (reference sequence). Trimming took 6 bases from V and 0 from J; bases not matched to a gene: 11. The CDR3 runs to 20 residues. CDR3 coding DNA: TGTGCCAGTAGAACCATATGGACTAGCGGGGGAATCTCTGGGGCCAACGTCCTGACTTTC. It is translated as CASRTIWTSGGISGANVLTF. The full variable domain, completed using reference TRBV19 and TRBJ2-6, is DGGITQSPKYLFRKEGQNVTLSCEQNLNHDAMYWYRQDPGQGLRLIYYSQIVNDFQKGDIAEGYSVSREKKESFPLTVTSAQKNPTAFYLCASRTIWTSGGISGANVLTFGAGSRLTVL.

The table lists this clone with a count of one. This sequence joins TRBV10-1 and TRBJ2-2; D tentatively fits TRBD1 or TRBD2 (6 bases each). The CDR3 covers 17 residues. Germline assignment: CDR1 WNHNN and CDR2 SYGVQD (reference sequence). V was cut by 6 bases and J by 0 bases, with 17 bases left in between. The CDR3 DNA is TGCGCCAGCAGGCGGTGGGGAGGACAGTCGAACACCGGGGAGCTGTTTTTT. Amino acids: CASRRWGGQSNTGELFF.

This chain joins TRBV11-2 and TRBJ2-7; 11 nucleotides match TRBD1. CDR1 and CDR2 from the germline V gene are SGHAT and FQNNGV. The junction had 2 bases not matched to a gene; V was cut back by 5 bases and J by 2 bases. This CDR3 spans 14 amino acids. This chain's CDR3 is CASSKGQGAYEQYF. The DNA of the CDR3 is TGTGCCAGCAGCAAGGGACAGGGGGCCTACGAGCAGTACTTC.

As concerns this clone: This specimen includes other DNA sequences encoding the same CDR3. V usage is TRBV19 and J usage is TRBJ1-2; D is unclear. V was trimmed by 3 bases and J by 2 bases, leaving 4 bases between them. This CDR3 spans 12 amino acids. Germline-derived CDR1 and CDR2 are LNHDA and SQIVND (reference sequence). CDR3 coding DNA: TGTGCCAGTAGTATTGCCAACTATGGCTACACCTTC. It encodes CASSIANYGYTF.

This chain connects TRBV7-2 to TRBJ2-3, with D tentatively TRBD2 (5 bases). The CDR3 is 15 residues long. With 0 bases removed from V and 2 bases from J, the gap between germline ends came to 9 bases. Germline V lookup: CDR1 SGHTA, CDR2 FQGNSA. The DNA for the CDR3 is TGTGCCAGCAGCTTAGCGATCGGGATCACAGATACGCAGTATTTT. The encoded protein is CASSLAIGITDTQYF.